A selection of T cell receptor beta chains follows, all from one sample in a study of blood T cell repertoires in COVID-19. Sequencing was performed with immunoSEQ multiplex PCR; in TCRdb, only in-frame clones are kept and a portion is missing. Among about 350,000 clones listed, around 90% were seen once. The sample comprised peripheral blood. The receptors originated from a woman in her fifties or sixties with COVID-19, enrolled during active disease. CDR3s include the opening cysteine and the closing phenylalanine or tryptophan. The D gene is left open where the match is weak. Rows may omit the clone size; those that give it use once, few, many or a size class.

-,TRBJ2-1,TRBV5-4,-,CASSQKPNQQAGNEQFF,TGTGCCAGCAGCCAGAAACCTAACCAACAGGCGGGGAATGAGCAGTTCTTC
TRBD1,TRBJ1-2,TRBV4-1,few,CASSHLTGGYGYTF,TGCGCCAGCAGCCATTTGACAGGGGGTTATGGCTACACCTTC
-,TRBJ1-1,TRBV2,-,CASSESPGQTEAFF,TGTGCCAGCAGTGAATCCCCAGGGCAGACTGAAGCTTTCTTT
TRBD1,TRBJ2-3,TRBV6-1,once,CASSGDRGRGTDTQYF,TGTGCCAGCAGTGGGGACAGGGGGCGAGGCACAGATACGCAGTATTTT
-,TRBJ1-6,TRBV11-2,-,CASSLDSNVNSPLHF,TGTGCCAGCAGCTTAGATTCAAATGTTAATTCACCCCTCCACTTT
-,TRBJ1-2,TRBV4-1,-,CASSQAGITKQGYTF,TGCGCCAGCAGCCAGGCAGGGATCACCAAACAGGGCTACACCTTC
TRBD1,TRBJ1-2,TRBV28,-,CASSQRGGQGARGYTF,TGTGCCAGCAGCCAGAGGGGGGGACAGGGGGCGCGTGGCTACACCTTC
-,TRBJ1-2,TRBV7-9,-,CASSSQGYGYTF,TGTGCCAGCAGCTCGCAGGGGTATGGCTACACCTTC
-,TRBJ1-4,TRBV14,few,CASSQVSTTNEKLFF,TGTGCCAGCAGCCAAGTGTCCACAACTAATGAAAAACTGTTTTTT
-,TRBJ1-1,TRBV4-2,few,CASSQERSGGRSEAFF,TGTGCCAGCAGCCAAGAACGGAGCGGGGGCAGATCTGAAGCTTTCTTT
TRBD1,TRBJ1-1,TRBV7-9,-,CASSPGTGLNTEAFF,TGTGCCAGCAGCCCAGGGACAGGTTTGAACACTGAAGCTTTCTTT